A selection of T cell receptor beta chains follows, all from one sample in a study of beta chain features in type 1 diabetes. Assay: immunoSEQ multiplex PCR; the TCRdb copy retains only in-frame clones and omits some. The data show more than 300,000 clones, with 10% to 15% seen just once and approximately 0.01% held by the top ten. Sequencing input: naive CD4+ T cells from blood. These TCRs come from a young woman with type 1 diabetes. Both conserved end residues are part of each CDR3. A D gene is named only where the DNA matches it firmly. The size field is filled for only some rows; it gives once, few, many or a size class.

-,TRBV4-2,few,16,TRBJ1-2,TGTGCCAGCAGCCAAAGGAACAGGACGGGAGAATATGGCTACACCTTC,CASSQRNRTGEYGYTF
-,TRBV15,-,11,TRBJ2-1,TGTGCCACCTCACTTTACAATGAGCAGTTCTTC,CATSLYNEQFF
-,TRBV11-2,-,12,TRBJ2-3,TGTGCCAGCAACCCCACGGCGGGAACGCAGTATTTT,CASNPTAGTQYF
-,TRBV5-1,few,14,TRBJ1-5,TGCGCCAGCAGCTTGACAGGGATGAATCAGCCCCAGCATTTT,CASSLTGMNQPQHF
TRBD1,TRBV5-1,-,15,TRBJ2-6,TGCGCCAGCGGACAGGGCCTAGGTGGGGCCAACGTCCTGACTTTC,CASGQGLGGANVLTF
TRBD1,TRBV30,-,16,TRBJ2-7,TGTGCCTGGAGTGTTGTCGGCAGGGGGCTTTCCTACGAGCAGTACTTC,CAWSVVGRGLSYEQYF
TRBD2,TRBV4-2,-,14,TRBJ2-3,TGTGCCAGCAGCAAAGCGGGAGAGGCTGATACGCAGTATTTT,CASSKAGEADTQYF
-,TRBV30,-,15,TRBJ1-5,TGTGCCTGGAGTGCCCGCGGACCTGGAGGTCAGCCCCAGCATTTT,CAWSARGPGGQPQHF
-,TRBV11-2,-,13,TRBJ1-6,TGTGCCAGCAGCTTAGCGCCGGATTCACCCCTCCACTTT,CASSLAPDSPLHF
TRBD2,TRBV18,few,14,TRBJ2-7,TGTGCCAGCTCAATGACTAGCGCTACCTACGAGCAGTACTTC,CASSMTSATYEQYF
-,TRBV4-3,few,16,TRBJ1-6,TGCGCCAGCAGCCAAGAAGCCTGGAATCAGCGATCACCCCTCCACTTT,CASSQEAWNQRSPLHF
-,TRBV30,-,12,TRBJ1-1,TGTGCCTGGAGTGTACTATCTACTGAAGCTTTCTTT,CAWSVLSTEAFF
TRBD2,TRBV11-1,-,15,TRBJ2-7,TGTGCCAGCAGCATTACCCCAGCGGGAGGTAGCGAGCAGTACTTC,CASSITPAGGSEQYF
-,TRBV9,few,15,TRBJ1-2,TGTGCCAGCAGCGTAGATGTTGGGAGTGTCTATGGCTACACCTTC,CASSVDVGSVYGYTF
-,TRBV18,-,15,TRBJ1-2,TGTGCCAGCTCATCCCGGGACATCTCAGGGTATGGCTACACCTTC,CASSSRDISGYGYTF
-,TRBV28,few,13,TRBJ2-1,TGTGCCAGCAGTCTACAGGGTTACAATGAGCAGTTCTTC,CASSLQGYNEQFF
-,TRBV7-9,-,13,TRBJ1-2,TGTGCCAGCAGCCCAGGGGCGATGGAAGGCTACACCTTC,CASSPGAMEGYTF
TRBD1,TRBV18,-,14,TRBJ2-5,TGTGCCAGCTCACCGTTGTCCAGGGGGGAGACCCAGTACTTC,CASSPLSRGETQYF
-,TRBV5-1,-,15,TRBJ2-1,TGCGCCAGCAGCTCAACAGGGTCTAACTACAATGAGCAGTTCTTC,CASSSTGSNYNEQFF
-,TRBV5-1,-,12,TRBJ1-2,TGCGCCAGCAGCAGGGGACTGGAAGGCTACACCTTC,CASSRGLEGYTF
TRBD1,TRBV7-2,-,14,TRBJ2-2,TGTGCCAGCAGAGAGGGACAGATCACCGGGGAGCTGTTTTTT,CASREGQITGELFF
-,TRBV7-3,few,11,TRBJ1-1,TGTGCCAGCACGATTGGGACAGAAGCTTTCTTT,CASTIGTEAFF
TRBD2,TRBV5-1,few,15,TRBJ2-1,TGCGCCAGTCCTACTGGGACTAGCGGGACCAATGAGCAGTTCTTC,CASPTGTSGTNEQFF